A single sample is the source of the 17 T cell receptor gamma chains below, sequenced in a study of Vδ1+ human thymocytes. Findings of the study overall: Thymic TRG and TRD repertoires appeared highly polyclonal.

Antigen specificity for these receptors is unknown. The template was reverse-transcribed extracted RNA. CDR3 amplicons came from multiplex PCR with pooled V-gene forward and constant-region reverse primers. TCRdb fed the multiplex PCR reads to CATT. The data contain tens of thousands of gamma-chain clones, 15% to 25% of them singletons. The specimen sequenced was Vdelta1+ gamma-delta thymocytes from the thymus. The subset was: FACS-sorted CD3+ TCRalphabeta- TCRVdelta1+ TCRVdelta2- thymocytes. Receptors originate from a boy under two years old who had congenital heart surgery.

This clone occurred a few times. Other nucleotide sequences from this sample produce the same CDR3. The rearrangement links TRGV3 to TRGJ1 or TRGJ2. The V gene end was trimmed by 3 bases and the J gene end by 0 bases; junction bases not matched to a gene: 8. The length of the CDR3 is 15 residues. In germline, CDR1 is VTNTFY, CDR2 YDVSTARD (reference sequence). CDR3 loop: CATWDGASNYYKKLF. The CDR3 nucleotides read TGTGCCACCTGGGACGGGGCCTCGAATTATTATAAGAAACTCTTT.

This chain uses TRGV9 with TRGJ1 or TRGJ2. CDR1 and CDR2 (germline): GITISATS, ISYDGTV (reference sequence). V trimming: 4 bases; J trimming: 8 bases; junction bases outside the gene matches: 5. This CDR3 region has 11 residues. CDR3 residues: CALWDRNKKLF. The DNA for the CDR3 is TGTGCCTTGTGGGATCGGAATAAGAAACTCTTT.

This clone appeared a few times. The rearrangement uses TRGV9 and TRGJ1 or TRGJ2. The CDR3 loop spans 12 amino acids. CDR1 is GITISATS, CDR2 ISYDGTV, per germline (reference sequence). V lost 5 bases to trimming and J lost 2 bases; unmatched junction nucleotides: 3. CDR3 residues: CALWAYYYKKLF. DNA for the CDR3: TGTGCCTTGTGGGCCTATTATTATAAGAAACTCTTT.

The chain joins TRGV3 to TRGJ1 or TRGJ2. V lost 0 bases and J lost 6; bases outside the gene matches: 14. The CDR3 spans 16 residues. In germline, CDR1 is VTNTFY, CDR2 YDVSTARD (reference sequence). CDR3 sequence reads: CATWDRPSLICYKKLF. The DNA for the CDR3 is TGTGCCACCTGGGACAGGCCCTCCTTGATTTGTTATAAGAAACTCTTT.

Only a few counts were recorded for this clone. This CDR3 is also generated by other DNA sequences in the sample. This chain uses TRGV5 with TRGJ1 or TRGJ2. Germline-derived CDR1 and CDR2 are VINAFY and YDVSNSKD. The CDR3 contains 13 residues. V shed 3 bases, J shed 4 bases, and the junction held 6 bases outside the gene matches. The CDR3 DNA reads TGTGCCACCTGGGACGGCACCTATTATAAGAAACTCTTT. This codes for CATWDGTYYKKLF.

This sequence joins TRGV9 and TRGJ1 or TRGJ2. The CDR3 length is 17 residues. J lost 0 bases, V lost 2 bases, and 13 bases had no gene match. Germline CDR1 is GITISATS and CDR2 is ISYDGTV (reference sequence). The CDR3 DNA is TGTGCCTTGTGGGAGGCTCGCAGGCGATCGAATTATTATAAGAAACTCTTT. The encoded protein is CALWEARRRSNYYKKLF.

This clone was observed a handful of times. The chain carries TRGV9 and TRGJ1 or TRGJ2. The CDR3 has 15 residues. Trimming cost V 3 bases and J 4 bases; bases outside gene matches: 12. The germline V gene encodes CDR1 GITISATS and CDR2 ISYDGTV (reference sequence). This chain's CDR3 is CALWEPRPPYYKKLF. CDR3 nucleotides: TGTGCCTTGTGGGAGCCCAGGCCTCCGTATTATAAGAAACTCTTT.

V gene TRGV9 combines with J gene TRGJ1 or TRGJ2. Per germline, CDR1 GITISATS and CDR2 ISYDGTV (reference sequence). The V segment lost 0 bases and the J segment 11 bases; nucleotides outside the gene matches: 7. This CDR3 has 12 amino acids. CDR3 in DNA: TGTGCCTTGTGGGAGGTGCATGTAGAGAAACTCTTT. It specifies CALWEVHVEKLF.

This clone was observed a handful of times. This sequence joins TRGV2 and TRGJP2. The CDR3 is 13 residues long. Per the germline V gene, CDR1 is EGSNGY and CDR2 is YDSYNSKV. Germline trimming cut 3 bases from V and 8 bases from J; bases unmatched to any gene: 6. CDR3 DNA sequence: TGTGCCACCTGGGACTCTTTAGATTGGATCAAGACGTTT. Its translation: CATWDSLDWIKTF.

A single count supports this clone. A junction boundary mismatches the germline segment, possibly from a read error. This sample includes further DNA sequences coding for the same CDR3. This sequence joins TRGV5 and TRGJ1 or TRGJ2. The germline CDR1 and CDR2 sequences are VINAFY and YDVSNSKD. The CDR3 totals 15 residues. The CDR3 reads CATWDAPSRSYKKLF. The DNA for the CDR3 is TGTGCTACCTGGGACGCCCCTTCAAGAAGTTATAAGAAACTCTTT.

This clone was found a few times. The V and J genes are TRGV4 and TRGJ1 or TRGJ2. Germline CDR1 is EGSTGY and CDR2 is YDSYTSSV. The CDR3 is 18 amino acids. The V segment lost 3 bases and the J segment 5 bases; nucleotides outside the gene matches: 22. The DNA for the CDR3 is TGTGCCACCTGGGATCTGAGAGCGGGAAACCGGTGGAATTATAAGAAACTCTTT. This encodes CATWDLRAGNRWNYKKLF.

The table lists this clone with a few counts. The rearrangement links TRGV9 to TRGJ1 or TRGJ2. This CDR3 spans 11 amino acids. Trimming removed 2 bases from V and 10 bases from J; junction bases left unmatched: 5. The germline CDR1 and CDR2 sequences are GITISATS and ISYDGTV (reference sequence). This chain's CDR3 is CALWEECKKLF. The CDR3 coding sequence is TGTGCCTTGTGGGAGGAATGCAAGAAACTCTTT.

A word on this clone: A far larger clone differs by one base, so this is likely a read error. The same CDR3 is also encoded by other DNA sequences in this sample. This chain uses TRGV5 with TRGJ1 or TRGJ2. The germline CDR1 and CDR2 sequences are VINAFY and YDVSNSKD. The V and J ends lost 1 base and 6 bases, in that order; junction bases with no gene match: 3. The CDR3 runs 12 residues. CDR3: CATWDSPYKKLF. In DNA form, the CDR3 reads TGTGCCACCTGGGACAGCCCTTATAAGAAACTCTTT.

V gene TRGV9 combines with J gene TRGJ1 or TRGJ2. From germline, CDR1 is GITISATS and CDR2 ISYDGTV (reference sequence). After removal of 3 bases from V and 2 bases from J, the junction contained 4 bases not matched to a gene. The CDR3 spans 13 residues. The CDR3 here is CALWETHYYKKLF. CDR3 bases: TGTGCCTTGTGGGAGACACATTATTATAAGAAACTCTTT.

V gene TRGV3 combines with J gene TRGJ1 or TRGJ2. Germline V gene lookup returns CDR1 VTNTFY and CDR2 YDVSTARD (reference sequence). The CDR3 runs 14 residues. With V trimmed by 2 bases and J by 9 bases, 13 bases remained unmatched. CDR3 bases: TGTGCCACCTGGGACACAAGGGGGTACTTTAAGAAACTCTTT. Encoded protein: CATWDTRGYFKKLF.

The V and J genes are TRGV4 and TRGJ1 or TRGJ2. The CDR3 length is 14 residues. The ends lost 0 bases at V and 7 bases at J; junction bases unmatched: 9. Germline V lookup: CDR1 EGSTGY, CDR2 YDSYTSSV. The chain's CDR3 is CATWDGQGRYKKLF. The CDR3 DNA reads TGTGCCACCTGGGATGGGCAGGGGAGGTATAAGAAACTCTTT.

This clone was detected a few times. V gene TRGV5 combines with J gene TRGJ1 or TRGJ2. V shed 3 bases and J 9 bases; nucleotides not matched to a gene: 14. Per the germline V gene, CDR1 is VINAFY and CDR2 is YDVSNSKD. This CDR3 comprises 14 residues. The CDR3 is CATWDGPGRSKKLF. CDR3 coding DNA: TGTGCCACCTGGGACGGGCCGGGTCGGAGTAAGAAACTCTTT.